The 20 T cell receptor beta chains below come from one sample, sequenced in a study of blood T cell repertoires in COVID-19. The assay was immunoSEQ multiplex PCR, and TCRdb's table has in-frame clones only and misses some. The data contain under 250,000 clones, 88% of them singletons. Sequencing input: peripheral blood. These receptors originate from a man aged 80 or over with acute or convalescent COVID-19.

The chain is built from TRBV19 and TRBJ1-2; 11 nucleotides match TRBD1. The germline gives CDR1 LNHDA, CDR2 SQIVND (reference sequence). This CDR3 is 17 amino acids long. The junction had 11 bases not matched to a gene; V was cut back by 6 bases and J by 2 bases. In DNA, the CDR3 is TGTGCCAGTAGCATACGGGACAGGGGGAACACAAACTATGGCTACACCTTC. This sequence encodes CASSIRDRGNTNYGYTF. Complete variable domain (other parts from reference TRBV19 and TRBJ1-2): DGGITQSPKYLFRKEGQNVTLSCEQNLNHDAMYWYRQDPGQGLRLIYYSQIVNDFQKGDIAEGYSVSREKKESFPLTVTSAQKNPTAFYLCASSIRDRGNTNYGYTFGSGTRLTVV.

The J gene is TRBJ2-4, the V gene TRBV3-1 (or the pseudogene TRBV3-2); D gene unclear. The CDR3 is 13 amino acids. The germline V gene encodes CDR1 LGHDT and CDR2 YNNKEL (reference sequence). The V end lost 2 bases, the J end lost 2 bases, and 4 bases lay between the germline ends. The CDR3 bases are TGTGCCAGCAGCCAATTATCCAAAAACATTCAGTACTTC. Translated: CASSQLSKNIQYF.

The genes are TRBV5-6 and TRBJ1-4; 10 bases match TRBD1. V was clipped by 3 bases and J by 7 bases; unmatched bases: 3. The CDR3 runs 14 residues. Germline CDR1 and CDR2: SGHDT and YYEEEE. CDR3 loop: CASSWDRGGEKLFF. DNA of the CDR3: TGTGCCAGCAGCTGGGACAGGGGTGGTGAAAAACTGTTTTTT.

The chain links TRBV7-3 to TRBJ2-5; TRBD2 matches 9 bases. This CDR3 contains 15 residues. The J segment lost 3 bases and the V segment lost 5 bases, leaving 7 bases of the junction unmatched. CDR1 is SGHTA, CDR2 FQGTGA, per germline. Written as DNA, the CDR3 is TGTGCCAGCAGCCGGGCGGGGGGGTTGGAAGAGACCCAGTACTTC. Protein: CASSRAGGLEETQYF.

This chain connects TRBV10-3 to TRBJ2-4; TRBD1 aligns across 7 bases. Germline trimming cut 2 bases from V and 1 base from J; bases unmatched to any gene: 2. The CDR3 totals 15 residues. CDR1 is ENHRY and CDR2 is SYGVKD in the germline V gene. CDR3 DNA sequence: TGTGCCATCAGTGAGCAGGGGGAGGCCAAAAACATTCAGTACTTC. Translated, it gives CAISEQGEAKNIQYF.

The genes are TRBV29-1 and TRBJ2-7; 7 nucleotides agree with TRBD1. V dropped 5 bases and J dropped 3; count of bases not matched to a gene: 1. This CDR3 is 11 amino acids long. In germline, CDR1 is SQVTM, CDR2 ANQGSEA. CDR3 DNA sequence: TGCAGCGTTCGGGACAGCTACGAGCAGTACTTC. The encoded protein is CSVRDSYEQYF.

This clone was seen once. CDR3 coding DNA: TGCGCCAGCAGCCAAGATCCAGGGGCGAACTATGGCTACACCTTC. Its protein product is CASSQDPGANYGYTF. The V and J genes are TRBV4-1 and TRBJ1-2; perhaps TRBD1 as D (6 bases). Per the germline V gene, CDR1 is MGHRA and CDR2 is YSYEKL. The CDR3 loop spans 15 amino acids. Trimming left V 0 bases short and J 2 bases short, with 10 bases between.

For this clone: In the same sample, other DNA sequences code for this CDR3. J is TRBJ2-7 and V is TRBV6-5; TRBD1 matches 11 bases. The CDR3 contains 15 residues. In germline, CDR1 is MNHEY, CDR2 SVGAGI. V lost 0 bases and J lost 3; bases outside the gene matches: 1. The CDR3 protein is CASSYSGTGGYEQYF. CDR3 DNA sequence: TGTGCCAGCAGTTACTCCGGGACAGGGGGCTACGAGCAGTACTTC.

The chain links TRBV3-1 (or the pseudogene TRBV3-2) to TRBJ1-2, with D possibly matching TRBD1 (5 bases). Looked up from germline, CDR1 is LGHDT and CDR2 is YNNKEL (reference sequence). This CDR3 region has 16 residues. V was pared by 4 bases and J by 0 bases, with 15 bases between. CDR3 protein: CASSLRGARANYGYTF. The CDR3 bases are TGTGCCAGCAGCCTCCGCGGTGCCAGGGCTAACTATGGCTACACCTTC.

V gene TRBV6-6 combines with J gene TRBJ1-2; 8 bases fit TRBD1. The junction had 0 bases not matched to a gene; V was cut back by 6 bases and J by 3 bases. Germline-derived CDR1 and CDR2 are MNHNY and SVGAGI (reference sequence). The CDR3 consists of 12 residues. The CDR3 region has the DNA TGTGCCAGCAGACAGGGGGACTATGGCTACACCTTC. Its translation: CASRQGDYGYTF.

This clone was detected once. This sequence joins TRBV14 and TRBJ1-2, with D perhaps matching TRBD1 (5 bases). Trimming removed 4 bases from V and 10 bases from J, with 13 bases in between. The CDR3 runs 12 residues. Germline CDR1 and CDR2: SGHDN and FVKESK. As DNA, the CDR3 is TGTGCCAGCAGCCTGGGACGGGGGAACTACACCTTC. Its translation: CASSLGRGNYTF.

The chain joins TRBV7-2 to TRBJ1-2, with D possibly matching TRBD1 (5 bases). This CDR3 contains 13 residues. The V and J ends lost 3 bases and 1 base respectively, with 6 bases between them. Germline V gene sequence: CDR1 SGHTA, CDR2 FQGNSA. The CDR3 spells CASSFGGNYGYTF. The CDR3 DNA reads TGTGCCAGCAGCTTCGGGGGTAACTATGGCTACACCTTC.

The table lists this clone with a count of one. The V call is TRBV29-1, the J call TRBJ2-7; TRBD1 matches 12 bases. CDR3 length: 13 residues. The germline V gene has CDR1 SQVTM and CDR2 ANQGSEA. V shed 7 bases, J shed 7 bases, and the junction held 8 bases outside the gene matches. In DNA form, the CDR3 reads TGCAGCGCCGAGGGGACAGGGGGCCGGGAGCAGTACTTC. This gives the protein CSAEGTGGREQYF.

This chain uses TRBV19 with TRBJ2-1; 10 bases agree with TRBD2. V gave up 5 bases and J gave up 6 bases; unmatched junction bases: 7. This CDR3 contains 15 residues. Per the germline V gene, CDR1 is LNHDA and CDR2 is SQIVND (reference sequence). The CDR3 region has the DNA TGTGCCAGTAGTCCAAGGACTAGCGGAGTCAATGAGCAGTTCTTC. This sequence encodes CASSPRTSGVNEQFF. The variable domain in full, with the rest retrieved from reference TRBV19 and TRBJ2-1, is DGGITQSPKYLFRKEGQNVTLSCEQNLNHDAMYWYRQDPGQGLRLIYYSQIVNDFQKGDIAEGYSVSREKKESFPLTVTSAQKNPTAFYLCASSPRTSGVNEQFFGPGTRLTVL.

CDR3 DNA sequence: TGTGCCAGCTCACCGTCCCCCTCCATCACCCAGGGGAGAGGACAGCCCCAGCATTTT. Translating it yields CASSPSPSITQGRGQPQHF. J is TRBJ1-5 and V is TRBV18, with D perhaps TRBD1 (6 bases). This CDR3 spans 19 amino acids. Looked up from germline, CDR1 is KGHSH and CDR2 is LQKENI. V shed 3 bases and J shed 7 bases, with 28 bases lying between them.

This chain connects TRBV5-4 to TRBJ2-2; TRBD2 matches at 14 bases. Germline CDR1 SGHNT, CDR2 YYREEE (reference sequence). Losses at the gene ends were 4 bases for V and 0 bases for J; bases not matched to a gene: 2. The CDR3 runs to 17 residues. As DNA, the CDR3 is TGTGCCAGCAGCGGGACTAGCGGGGGCCCGAACACCGGGGAGCTGTTTTTT. This encodes CASSGTSGGPNTGELFF.

The rearrangement links TRBV7-7 to TRBJ2-6; 8 positions agree with TRBD1. Germline-derived CDR1 and CDR2 are SSHAT and FNYEAQ (reference sequence). V trimming: 5 bases; J trimming: 0 bases; junction bases outside the gene matches: 12. The CDR3 extends over 19 amino acids. CDR3 residues: CASSLSYRGRGSGANVLTF. In DNA, the CDR3 is TGTGCCAGCAGCCTCTCATACAGGGGGAGAGGCTCTGGGGCCAACGTCCTGACTTTC. The whole variable domain, remainder taken from reference TRBV7-7 and TRBJ2-6, is GAGVSQSPRYKVTKRGQDVTLRCDPISSHATLYWYQQALGQGPEFLTYFNYEAQPDKSGLPSDRFSAERPEGSISTLTIQRTEQRDSAMYRCASSLSYRGRGSGANVLTFGAGSRLTVL.

This sequence joins TRBV10-3 and TRBJ2-3; D is possibly TRBD2 (6 bases). Trimming removed 0 bases from V and 0 bases from J, with 7 bases in between. CDR3 length: 15 residues. Germline V gene sequence: CDR1 ENHRY, CDR2 SYGVKD. The CDR3 DNA reads as TGTGCCATCAGTGAGTCGGGACTTAGCACAGATACGCAGTATTTT. As protein: CAISESGLSTDTQYF.

CDR3: CASSKGLAGGEAFF. CDR3 DNA sequence: TGTGCCAGCAGCAAGGGACTCGCGGGAGGAGAAGCTTTCTTT. The rearrangement joins TRBV7-2 to TRBJ1-1; weak D call: TRBD1 (5 bases). There are 14 residues in the CDR3. V lost 5 bases, J lost 8 bases, and 18 bases lay in between. The germline V gene has CDR1 SGHTA and CDR2 FQGNSA.

J is TRBJ1-1 and V is TRBV6-5, with D maybe TRBD1 (5 bases). Trimming removed 1 base from V and 5 bases from J, with 11 bases in between. The CDR3 loop spans 14 amino acids. The germline V gene encodes CDR1 MNHEY and CDR2 SVGAGI. The CDR3 nucleotides read TGTGCCAGCAGTTACTTGGGGGGGATTACTGAAGCTTTCTTT. It codes for CASSYLGGITEAFF.